What follows describes a single T cell receptor beta chain. This specimen comes from a study of blood T cells in healthy people across ages. Combining a sample-barcoded 5' primer with a J-beta primer mix, a second PCR ran for roughly 7 to 12 cycles. The study obtained at least 2.5 million CDR3-containing paired-end reads from every sample. Via MiXCR, TCRdb re-called the 5' RACE reads, giving one row per CDR3 protein. The table shows hundreds of thousands of distinct CDR3 sequences, with approximately 43% occurring only once. Looked up from germline, CDR1 is MNHNY and CDR2 is SVGAGI (reference sequence). There are 13 residues in the CDR3. Trimming removed 8 bases from V and 0 bases from J, with 10 bases in between.

The chain recombines TRBV6-6 with TRBJ1-1; D gene uncertain. Input material: blood. This TCR derives from a woman aged 55-70 years in good health. The CDR3 region is CASHGRMNTEAFF. The CDR3 region has the DNA TGTGCCAGCCATGGACGGATGAACACTGAAGCTTTCTTT.